This T cell receptor beta chain was retrieved from a study of T cells in Graves' hyperthyroidism and ophthalmopathy. Findings and limits, study-wide: In validation, the model predicted ophthalmopathy. These predictions came a median roughly six months before onset.

Amplification of TCR beta CDR3 regions used RNA as the template. Using the HTBI primer set, a first-round RT-PCR was run on the TCR CDR3. TCRdb re-called the multiplex PCR reads with MiXCR, one entry per CDR3 protein. The data show over 550,000 distinct CDR3 sequences, 16% seen once. Diagnosis of hyperthyroidism was new in patients aged 18 to 65, and its duration was under 2 months. The diagnostic basis comprised clinical symptoms, serum thyroxine and TRAb, thyroid ultrasound and orbital computed tomography. This clonotype was counted a few times. Its antigen remains unknown. This CDR3 contains 18 residues. The germline gives CDR1 DFQATT, CDR2 SNEGSKA (reference sequence). V dropped 0 bases and J dropped 3 bases, with 20 bases sitting between them.

The source is a woman under 30 with Graves' hyperthyroidism. The material sequenced was blood. This chain links TRBV20-1 with TRBJ1-4; tentatively, D is TRBD1 (6 bases). The CDR3 loop is CSARDLGGNRVSNEKLFF. CDR3 sequence (DNA): TGCAGTGCTAGAGATTTAGGCGGGAACAGGGTCTCTAATGAAAAACTGTTTTTT.